Below, 3 T cell receptor beta chains from the same sample are listed, as sequenced in a study of blood T cell repertoires in COVID-19 (dated by TCRdb to 2018 to 2021). Libraries were made using the immunoSEQ multiplex PCR assay. TCRdb re-hosts the immuneACCESS table, in-frame sequences only. Its copies lack some clones; in the studies checked, an unresolved V gene accounts for under half of them, and the cause for the rest is not known. The sample records approximately 200,000 clones, 70% to 85% of which are singletons. Under 5.5% of the sample belongs to the ten largest clones. The sample taken for sequencing was peripheral blood. All receptors derive from a woman aged 30 to 39 with acute or convalescent COVID-19.

This chain's CDR3 is CASSLRHVGELFF. The CDR3 region has the DNA TGTGCCAGTAGTCTACGACATGTCGGGGAGCTGTTTTTT. The rearrangement uses TRBV19 and TRBJ2-2; no clear D. V lost 5 bases and J lost 7, with 11 bases in between. The length of the CDR3 is 13 residues. From germline, CDR1 is LNHDA and CDR2 SQIVND (reference sequence).

The chain links TRBV10-3 to TRBJ2-5, with D perhaps TRBD2 (8 bases). The CDR3 covers 15 residues. Germline lookup yields CDR1 ENHRY and CDR2 SYGVKD. V was pared by 10 bases and J by 5 bases, with 23 bases between. The CDR3 sequence is CATAGGGGRPETQYF. Written as DNA, the CDR3 is TGTGCCACGGCGGGGGGAGGGGGCCGCCCCGAGACCCAGTACTTC.

This chain links TRBV3-1 (or the pseudogene TRBV3-2) with TRBJ1-6; no reliable D call. The CDR3 covers 15 residues. Per germline, CDR1 LGHDT and CDR2 YNNKEL (reference sequence). V lost 4 bases to trimming and J lost 8 bases, with 15 bases between them. Here the CDR3 reads CASSPVLNSDSPLHF. CDR3 bases: TGTGCCAGCAGCCCTGTTTTAAATTCGGATTCACCCCTCCACTTT.